The 13 T cell receptor beta chains below all came from one sample that was sequenced in a study of blood T cell repertoires in COVID-19. The table came from immunoSEQ multiplex PCR; TCRdb's copy has only in-frame clones and leaves some out. Among about 87,000 clones listed, roughly 86% were seen once. The sequencing input was peripheral blood. The receptor set was obtained from a man aged 35 to 55 with acute or convalescent COVID-19.

On this clone: The same CDR3 is also encoded by other DNA sequences in this sample. The chain has TRBV12-5 and TRBJ1-6, with TRBD1 matching 7 bases. The V segment lost 1 base and the J segment 6 bases; nucleotides outside the gene matches: 0. The CDR3 runs to 14 residues. Germline CDR1 and CDR2: LGHNT and FRNRAP. CDR3 protein: CASGLGQGNSPLHF. The CDR3 nucleotides are TGTGCTAGTGGTTTGGGACAGGGTAATTCACCCCTCCACTTT. The whole variable domain, filled in from reference TRBV12-5 and TRBJ1-6, reads DARVTQTPRHKVTEMGQEVTMRCQPILGHNTVFWYRQTMMQGLELLAYFRNRAPLDDSGMPKDRFSAEMPDATLATLKIQPSEPRDSAVYFCASGLGQGNSPLHFGNGTRLTVT.

About this clone itself: The same CDR3 is also encoded by other DNA sequences in this sample. V usage is TRBV4-3 and J usage is TRBJ1-2, with D hard to call. The CDR3 extends over 14 amino acids. Trimming removed 0 bases from V and 5 bases from J, with 10 bases in between. Germline-derived CDR1 and CDR2 are LGHNA and YSLEER. Here the CDR3 reads CASSQDRGGYGYTF. The CDR3 DNA sequence: TGCGCCAGCAGCCAAGATCGGGGAGGATATGGCTACACCTTC.

J is TRBJ1-6 and V is TRBV27, with a weak D call TRBD1 (5 bases). This CDR3 contains 16 residues. Germline V gene sequence: CDR1 MNHEY, CDR2 SMNVEV (reference sequence). V lost 3 bases and J lost 14, with 23 bases in between. The CDR3 bases are TGTGCCAGCAGTTTGGGGGGACCGGGCCAGCCGAGGGCCCTCCACTTT. Residues: CASSLGGPGQPRALHF.

The chain has TRBV5-6 and TRBJ1-3, with 11 positions matching TRBD1. Trimming at V came to 7 bases and at J to 6 bases, leaving 9 bases not matched to a gene. The CDR3 totals 15 residues. The germline V gene encodes CDR1 SGHDT and CDR2 YYEEEE. CDR3 amino acids: CASGFPGQGANTIYF. The DNA for the CDR3 is TGTGCCAGCGGATTCCCCGGACAGGGGGCAAACACCATATATTTT.

This chain connects TRBV25-1 to TRBJ2-2, with TRBD2 matching 7 bases. This CDR3 is built from 17 residues. V was pared by 2 bases and J by 1 base, with 7 bases of the junction left unmatched. Germline values: CDR1 MGHDK, CDR2 SYGVNS. The DNA of the CDR3 is TGTGCCAGCAGTGAAATCCCCGGGAGGCTGAACACCGGGGAGCTGTTTTTT. Protein product: CASSEIPGRLNTGELFF.

The chain recombines TRBV5-5 with TRBJ1-6, with D possibly being TRBD1 (5 bases). This CDR3 contains 15 residues. Germline values: CDR1 SGHKS, CDR2 YYEKEE (reference sequence). V lost 0 bases and J lost 10, with 14 bases in between. The CDR3 region has the DNA TGTGCCAGCAGCTTGGTAGGGACTGTGGGATCACCCCTCCACTTT. Translated: CASSLVGTVGSPLHF.

The gene calls are TRBV6-5 and TRBJ2-7; 8 bases match TRBD2. Unmatched junction bases numbered 4, after V lost 6 bases and J lost 3 bases. This CDR3 spans 13 amino acids. Germline V gene sequence: CDR1 MNHEY, CDR2 SVGAGI. DNA of the CDR3: TGTGCCAGCAGCACCGGGACTAGCTACGAGCAGTACTTC. Translated, it gives CASSTGTSYEQYF.

V and J are TRBV30 and TRBJ1-1; D may be TRBD1 (6 bases). The CDR3 contains 16 residues. Germline CDR1 is GTSNPN and CDR2 is SVGIG (reference sequence). V was trimmed by 1 base and J by 6 bases, leaving 21 bases between them. The CDR3 region has the DNA TGTGCCTGGAGTGGGGGGGGCCTACGAAAACTCCCTGAAGCTTTCTTT. It codes for CAWSGGGLRKLPEAFF.

This clone was seen only once. The rearrangement uses TRBV7-9 and TRBJ2-1; 12 bases fit TRBD1. The junction had 6 bases not matched to a gene; V was cut back by 0 bases and J by 9 bases. This CDR3 contains 16 residues. Germline V CDR1 and CDR2: SEHNR, FQNEAQ (reference sequence). Here the CDR3 DNA reads TGTGCCAGCAGCTTAGCGGGGACAGGGGGCTATGGTGAGCAGTTCTTC. Amino acid sequence: CASSLAGTGGYGEQFF.

The chain recombines TRBV7-6 with TRBJ2-1, with 9 bases that match TRBD2. Germline V gene lookup returns CDR1 SGHVS and CDR2 FNYEAQ. V was pared by 2 bases and J by 9 bases, with 8 bases of the junction left unmatched. The CDR3 loop spans 15 amino acids. CDR3 coding DNA: TGTGCCAGCAGCTTATTTGCGGGAGGGCCGTCTGAGCAGTTCTTC. It encodes CASSLFAGGPSEQFF.

The V and J genes are TRBV5-4 and TRBJ2-3; 10 nucleotides agree with TRBD2. The CDR3 extends over 15 amino acids. Trimming took 1 base from V and 6 from J; bases not matched to a gene: 5. Germline values: CDR1 SGHNT, CDR2 YYREEE (reference sequence). CDR3 loop: CASSLWTSGGDTQYF. The CDR3 region has the DNA TGTGCCAGCAGCTTGTGGACTAGCGGAGGGGATACGCAGTATTTT.

The J gene is TRBJ1-5, the V gene TRBV19; TRBD1 matches 8 bases. Germline trimming cut 7 bases from V and 2 bases from J; bases unmatched to any gene: 10. The CDR3 sequence is 16 residues long. Germline V CDR1 and CDR2: LNHDA, SQIVND (reference sequence). DNA for the CDR3: TGTGCCAGTATTGCAGGGGGCTGGAACGGCAATCAGCCCCAGCATTTT. The encoded protein is CASIAGGWNGNQPQHF.

A few counts support this clone. The chain employs TRBV6-5 and TRBJ2-7, with D possibly matching TRBD2 (7 bases). The CDR3 is made up of 15 amino acids. The V end was cut by 5 bases, the J end by 2 bases, with 16 bases between. The V gene's germline CDR1 is MNHEY and CDR2 SVGAGI. CDR3 sequence: CASSREQGGPYEQYF. In DNA, the CDR3 is TGTGCCAGCAGTCGGGAACAGGGAGGGCCCTACGAGCAGTACTTC.